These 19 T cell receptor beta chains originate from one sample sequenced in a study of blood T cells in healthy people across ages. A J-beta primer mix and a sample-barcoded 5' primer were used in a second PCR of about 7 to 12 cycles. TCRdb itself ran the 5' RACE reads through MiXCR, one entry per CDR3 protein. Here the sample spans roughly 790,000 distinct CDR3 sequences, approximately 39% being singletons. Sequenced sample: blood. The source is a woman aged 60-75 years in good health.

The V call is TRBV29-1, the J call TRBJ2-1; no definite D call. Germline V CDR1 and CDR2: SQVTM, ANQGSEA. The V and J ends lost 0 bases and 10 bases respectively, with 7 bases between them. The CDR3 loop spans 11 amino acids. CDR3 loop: CSVEEAREQFF. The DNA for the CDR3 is TGCAGCGTTGAAGAAGCAAGAGAGCAGTTCTTC.

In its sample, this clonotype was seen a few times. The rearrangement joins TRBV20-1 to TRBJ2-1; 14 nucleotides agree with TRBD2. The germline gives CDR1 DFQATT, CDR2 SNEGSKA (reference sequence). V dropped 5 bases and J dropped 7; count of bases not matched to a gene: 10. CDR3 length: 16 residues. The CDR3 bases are TGCAGTGCTCCCGTTTTGACTAGCGGGGGGGGGAATGAGCAGTTCTTC. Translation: CSAPVLTSGGGNEQFF.

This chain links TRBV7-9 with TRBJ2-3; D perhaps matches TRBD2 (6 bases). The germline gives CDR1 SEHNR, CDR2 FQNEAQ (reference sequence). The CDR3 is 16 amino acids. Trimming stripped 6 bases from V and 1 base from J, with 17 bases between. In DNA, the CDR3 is TGTGCCAGCAGAAACCCTGGGGGGATCCGCACAGATACGCAGTATTTT. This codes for CASRNPGGIRTDTQYF.

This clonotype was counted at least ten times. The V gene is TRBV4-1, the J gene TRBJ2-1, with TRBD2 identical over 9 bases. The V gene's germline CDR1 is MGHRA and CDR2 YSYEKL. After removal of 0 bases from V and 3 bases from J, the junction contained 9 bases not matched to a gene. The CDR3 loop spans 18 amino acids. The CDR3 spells CASSQDRYAGGRYNEQFF. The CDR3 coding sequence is TGCGCCAGCAGCCAAGATCGGTATGCGGGGGGGCGCTACAATGAGCAGTTCTTC.

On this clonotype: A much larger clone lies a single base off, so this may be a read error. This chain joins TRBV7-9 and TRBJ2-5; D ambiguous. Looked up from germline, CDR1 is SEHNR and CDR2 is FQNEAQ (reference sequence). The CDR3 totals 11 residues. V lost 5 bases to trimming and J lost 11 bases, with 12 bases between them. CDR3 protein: CASSAPNEQYF. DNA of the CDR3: TGTGCCAGCAGCGCGCCCAATGAGCAGTACTTC.

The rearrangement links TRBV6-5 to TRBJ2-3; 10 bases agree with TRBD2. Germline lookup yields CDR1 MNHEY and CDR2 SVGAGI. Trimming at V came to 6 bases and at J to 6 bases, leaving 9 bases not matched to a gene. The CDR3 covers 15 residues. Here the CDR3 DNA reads TGTGCCAGCAGCAATCTAGCGGGAGCTTTGGATACGCAGTATTTT. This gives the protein CASSNLAGALDTQYF.

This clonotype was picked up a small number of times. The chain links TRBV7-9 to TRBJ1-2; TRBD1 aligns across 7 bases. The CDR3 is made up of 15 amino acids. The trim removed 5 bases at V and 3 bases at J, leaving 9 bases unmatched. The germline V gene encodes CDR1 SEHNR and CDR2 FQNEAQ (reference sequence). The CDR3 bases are TGTGCCAGCAGCGCCCAGGATGGGACAGACTATGGCTACACCTTC. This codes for CASSAQDGTDYGYTF.

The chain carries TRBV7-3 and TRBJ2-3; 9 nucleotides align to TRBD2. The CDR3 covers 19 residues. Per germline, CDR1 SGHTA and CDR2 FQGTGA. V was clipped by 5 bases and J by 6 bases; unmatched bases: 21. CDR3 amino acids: CASSPVALAGEIPPDTQYF. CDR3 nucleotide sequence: TGTGCCAGCAGCCCAGTAGCGTTAGCGGGGGAAATCCCCCCCGATACGCAGTATTTT.

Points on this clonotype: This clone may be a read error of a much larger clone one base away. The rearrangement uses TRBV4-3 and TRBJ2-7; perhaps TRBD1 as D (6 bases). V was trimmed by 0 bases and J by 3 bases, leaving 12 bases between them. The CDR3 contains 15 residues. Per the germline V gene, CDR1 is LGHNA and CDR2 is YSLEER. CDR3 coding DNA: TGCGCCAGCAGCCAAGATCGACTGGGACACTACGAGCAGTACTTC. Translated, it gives CASSQDRLGHYEQYF.

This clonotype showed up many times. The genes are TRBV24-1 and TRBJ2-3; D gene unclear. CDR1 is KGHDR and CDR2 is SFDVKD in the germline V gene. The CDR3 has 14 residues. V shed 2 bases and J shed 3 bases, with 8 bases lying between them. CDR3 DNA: TGTGCCACCAGTGATTCGGGCAGAACAGATACGCAGTATTTT. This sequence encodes CATSDSGRTDTQYF.

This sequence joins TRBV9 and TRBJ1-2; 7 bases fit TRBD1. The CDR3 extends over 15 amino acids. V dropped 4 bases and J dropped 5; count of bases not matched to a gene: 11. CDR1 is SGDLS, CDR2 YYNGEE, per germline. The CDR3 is CASSKEGQPHYGYTF. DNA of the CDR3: TGTGCCAGCAGCAAAGAGGGACAGCCACATTATGGCTACACCTTC.

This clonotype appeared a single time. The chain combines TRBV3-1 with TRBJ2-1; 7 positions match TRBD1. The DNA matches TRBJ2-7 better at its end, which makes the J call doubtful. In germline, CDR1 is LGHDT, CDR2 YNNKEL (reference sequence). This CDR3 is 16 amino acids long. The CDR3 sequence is CASSQDRGPSYNEQYF. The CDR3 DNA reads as TGTGCCAGCAGCCAAGATAGGGGGCCCTCCTACAATGAGCAGTACTTC.

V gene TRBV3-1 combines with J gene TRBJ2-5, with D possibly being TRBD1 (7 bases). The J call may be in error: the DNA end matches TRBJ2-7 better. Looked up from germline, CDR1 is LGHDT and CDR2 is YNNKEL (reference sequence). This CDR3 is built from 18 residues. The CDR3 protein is CASSQVNRMVQGRYEQYF. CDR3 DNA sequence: TGTGCCAGCAGCCAAGTTAACAGAATGGTACAGGGGAGGTACGAGCAGTACTTC.

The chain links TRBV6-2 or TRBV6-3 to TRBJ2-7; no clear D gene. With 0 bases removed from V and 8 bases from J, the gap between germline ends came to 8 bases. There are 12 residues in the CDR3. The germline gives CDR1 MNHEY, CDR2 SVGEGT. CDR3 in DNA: TGTGCCAGCAGTTACTCGATCCAGCAGCAGTACTTC. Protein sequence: CASSYSIQQQYF.

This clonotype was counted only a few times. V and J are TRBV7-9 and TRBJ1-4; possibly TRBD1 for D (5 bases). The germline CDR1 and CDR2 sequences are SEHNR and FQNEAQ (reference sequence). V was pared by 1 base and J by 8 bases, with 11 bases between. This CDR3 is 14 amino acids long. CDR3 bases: TGTGCCAGCAGCTTAGTACAGGCTCAGGAAAAACTGTTTTTT. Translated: CASSLVQAQEKLFF.

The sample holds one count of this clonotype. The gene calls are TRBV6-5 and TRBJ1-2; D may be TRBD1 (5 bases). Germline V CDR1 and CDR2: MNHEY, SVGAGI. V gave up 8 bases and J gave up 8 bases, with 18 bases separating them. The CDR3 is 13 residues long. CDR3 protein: CASSARGWDGYTF. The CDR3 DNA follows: TGTGCCAGCTCGGCCCGGGGATGGGACGGCTACACCTTC.

DNA for the CDR3: TGTGCCAGCAGTTGGACGGTTGACCTTAGGGAGACCCAGTTCTTC. Translation gives CASSWTVDLRETQFF. This rearrangement joins TRBV6-5 to TRBJ2-5; maybe TRBD2 (5 bases). Gene TRBJ2-1 matches the end of the DNA better, so the J call may be wrong. The CDR3 is 15 amino acids. Germline V lookup: CDR1 MNHEY, CDR2 SVGAGI.

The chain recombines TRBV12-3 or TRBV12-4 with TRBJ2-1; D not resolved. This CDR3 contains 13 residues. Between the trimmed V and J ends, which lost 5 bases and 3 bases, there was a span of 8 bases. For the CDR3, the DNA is TGTGCCAGCAGTATGGCTGGCTACAATGAGCAGTTCTTC. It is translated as CASSMAGYNEQFF.

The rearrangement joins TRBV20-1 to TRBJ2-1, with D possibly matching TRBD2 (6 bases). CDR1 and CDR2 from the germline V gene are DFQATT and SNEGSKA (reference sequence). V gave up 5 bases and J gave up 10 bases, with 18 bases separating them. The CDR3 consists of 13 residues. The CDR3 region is CSAPWRGSYEQFF. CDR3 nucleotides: TGCAGTGCTCCCTGGCGGGGCTCCTACGAGCAGTTCTTC.